Presented here are 26 T cell receptor beta chains from one specimen sequenced in a study of tumor-infiltrating lymphocytes in primary liver carcinoma (dated by TCRdb to 2017 to 2019). TCRdb lists the instrument as Illumina HiSeq 2500. Using a constant-region primer and ProtoScript II reverse transcriptase, TCRbeta-specific cDNA was reverse-transcribed from around 500 ng total RNA. The TCRbeta libraries were prepared through three rounds of nested multiplex PCR following a slightly modified ARM-PCR procedure. Each of the first two PCR rounds ran for approximately 10 cycles using multiplex TRBV1-TRBV30 forward primers together with a Cbeta reverse primer. The public sequencing data were trimmed at Q25 with fastp and processed into clonotypes with MiXCR by TCRdb, which kept only in-frame beta chains. Records with the same CDR3 protein are collapsed into one entry carrying the most frequent genes and DNA. The sample table lists about 310,000 distinct CDR3 sequences, around three fifths of them with a count of one. Of the sample, over 15% falls within the top ten clones.

TRIzol reagent was used to extract blood RNA from unsorted whole blood, while the DNeasy Blood & Tissue kit provided the germline DNA. Sequenced: peripheral blood. These receptor sequences come from a woman aged 25-40 years with primary liver carcinoma and hepatitis B virus infection.

This rearrangement joins TRBV5-5 to TRBJ2-5; D unclear. Per the germline V gene, CDR1 is SGHKS and CDR2 is YYEKEE (reference sequence). Trimming removed 1 base from V and 2 bases from J, with 15 bases in between. The CDR3 covers 16 residues. This CDR3 is CASSLRAEWVQETQYF. CDR3 DNA: TGTGCCAGCAGCTTGAGGGCCGAGTGGGTTCAAGAGACCCAGTACTTC.

This clonotype has more than one count but fewer than ten. The chain uses TRBV5-6 and TRBJ2-1; the match to TRBD1 covers 8 bases. This CDR3 comprises 15 residues. Germline-derived CDR1 and CDR2 are SGHDT and YYEEEE. Unmatched junction bases numbered 2, after V lost 3 bases and J lost 0 bases. This chain's CDR3 is CASSYTGGSYNEQFF. The CDR3, as DNA: TGTGCCAGCAGCTACACAGGGGGCTCCTACAATGAGCAGTTCTTC.

The chain combines TRBV11-3 with TRBJ2-3; tentative D call: TRBD2 (5 bases). Per germline, CDR1 SGHNT and CDR2 YENEEA. The CDR3 is made up of 16 amino acids. Trimming shortened V by 9 bases and J by 4 bases, and 23 bases separated the two germline ends. The CDR3 nucleotides are TGTGCCAGTTCGAGGTGGGATAATGCTAGCTCAGATACGCAGTATTTT. Protein product: CASSRWDNASSDTQYF.

The V and J genes are TRBV6-6 and TRBJ1-4, with D uncertain. V was pared by 2 bases and J by 8 bases, with 15 bases between. CDR1 MNHNY and CDR2 SVGAGI come from the germline V gene (reference sequence). The CDR3 extends over 15 amino acids. CDR3 in DNA: TGTGCCAGCAGTTACCAAGATCCGAATAGGGAAAAACTGTTTTTT. This sequence encodes CASSYQDPNREKLFF.

This sequence joins TRBV18 and TRBJ2-5; D gene uncertain. CDR1 KGHSH and CDR2 LQKENI come from the germline V gene. This CDR3 contains 13 residues. Trimming cost V 2 bases and J 2 bases, with 6 bases left between them. The CDR3 DNA reads TGTGCCAGCTCACCAGAACAGCAAGAGACCCAGTACTTC. Its translation: CASSPEQQETQYF.

A few counts support this clonotype. This chain connects TRBV18 to TRBJ2-7; 8 nucleotides match TRBD1. CDR3 length: 13 amino acids. Germline assignment: CDR1 KGHSH and CDR2 LQKENI. The ends lost 4 bases at V and 6 bases at J; junction bases unmatched: 5. For the CDR3, the DNA is TGTGCCAGCTCACGAGAGACAGGGGCCGAGCAGTACTTC. Protein sequence: CASSRETGAEQYF.

Regarding this clonotype: At one of its ends the junction is not consistent with the germline gene, which may arise from a read error. The rearrangement uses TRBV6-2 or TRBV6-3 and TRBJ1-1; 10 bases match TRBD1. Germline CDR1 reads MNHEY; CDR2 reads SVGEGT. The CDR3 loop spans 14 amino acids. CDR3 in DNA: TGTGCCAGCAGTTACGGGACAGGGGCCAGAGAAGCTCTCTTT. Its translation is CASSYGTGAREALF.

This clonotype was seen at least ten times. The chain has TRBV4-3 and TRBJ2-7; D is uncertain. Trimming took off 0 bases at V and 4 bases at J, with 19 bases between the two ends. Germline assignment: CDR1 LGHNA and CDR2 YSLEER. There are 17 residues in the CDR3. The DNA of the CDR3 is TGCGCCAGCAGCCAAGATTTGACGGATGGAAGTCTATACGAGCAGTACTTC. This sequence encodes CASSQDLTDGSLYEQYF.

This clonotype was detected only once. At one end the junction does not follow the germline gene, possibly because of a read error. The gene calls are TRBV6-1 and TRBJ2-7, with 7 positions matching TRBD2. CDR3 size: 16 residues. Germline V gene sequence: CDR1 MNHNS, CDR2 SASEGT. CDR3 in DNA: TGTGCCAACAGTGAAGCAATAGGGGCGGGAGCACACGAGCAGTACTTC. This translates into CANSEAIGAGAHEQYF.

Notes on this clonotype: Germline and junction disagree at one end, which may indicate a read error. The chain combines TRBV11-2 with TRBJ1-1; D is ambiguous. This CDR3 is 16 amino acids long. From germline, CDR1 is SGHAT and CDR2 FQNNGV. CDR3 nucleotide sequence: TGTGCCGGCAGCCCCCTGGGAGAGAGGATGAACACTGAAGCTTTCTTT. This translates into CAGSPLGERMNTEAFF.

Worth noting for this clonotype: Since a much larger clone is just one base distant, this may be a read error. The CDR3 DNA reads TGTGCCAGCAGTCCCCAGATCATGAACACTGAAGCTTTCTTT. Its protein is CASSPQIMNTEAFF. The rearrangement links TRBV6-5 to TRBJ1-1; D is uncertain. The CDR3 runs to 14 residues. Per the germline V gene, CDR1 is MNHEY and CDR2 is SVGAGI. Trimming removed 5 bases at V and 0 bases at J, with 10 bases between.

This chain links TRBV5-4 with TRBJ2-3; D is perhaps TRBD2 (5 bases). Germline V gene lookup returns CDR1 SGHNT and CDR2 YYREEE (reference sequence). The CDR3 length is 11 residues. V lost 9 bases and J 2 bases, leaving 7 bases between the germline ends. The CDR3 DNA reads TGTGCCACGAGGGACACAGATACGCAGTATTTT. This gives the protein CATRDTDTQYF.

The sample holds many counts of this clonotype. The J gene is TRBJ2-3, the V gene TRBV29-1, with TRBD2 matching 12 bases. This CDR3 region has 14 residues. Trimming at V came to 3 bases and at J to 6 bases, leaving 4 bases not matched to a gene. Germline-derived CDR1 and CDR2 are SQVTM and ANQGSEA. The CDR3 region has the DNA TGCAGCGTTGATTGGACTAGCGGGACGGATACGCAGTATTTT. Its translation is CSVDWTSGTDTQYF.

The chain recombines TRBV12-3 or TRBV12-4 with TRBJ2-7, with 7 nucleotides matching TRBD1. The CDR3 extends over 13 amino acids. V dropped 6 bases and J dropped 8; count of bases not matched to a gene: 10. The CDR3, as DNA: TGTGCCAGCAGCTTGACAGGGCCAGGCAAGCAGTACTTC. Protein product: CASSLTGPGKQYF.

This clonotype was detected many times. The chain combines TRBV12-3 or TRBV12-4 with TRBJ2-7, with 7 positions matching TRBD2. This CDR3 has 14 amino acids. V trimming: 0 bases; J trimming: 5 bases; junction bases outside the gene matches: 4. Here the CDR3 reads CASSLAGGWNEQYF. The DNA of the CDR3 is TGTGCCAGCAGTTTAGCGGGAGGGTGGAACGAGCAGTACTTC.

The CDR3 is CASSYSGTGHEQYF. The DNA for the CDR3 is TGTGCCAGCAGTTACTCCGGGACAGGCCACGAGCAGTACTTC. V and J are TRBV6-6 and TRBJ2-7; 8 bases agree with TRBD1. This CDR3 has 14 residues. V trimming: 0 bases; J trimming: 5 bases; junction bases outside the gene matches: 3. Germline V CDR1 and CDR2: MNHNY, SVGAGI (reference sequence).

This clonotype has only one observation. The junction departs from the called germline gene at one end, perhaps through a read error. The chain links TRBV11-1 to TRBJ2-1; tentatively, D is TRBD2 (5 bases). This CDR3 contains 15 residues. The germline V gene has CDR1 SGHAT and CDR2 FQDESV (reference sequence). In nucleotides, the CDR3 is TGTGCCGGCAGCTTCACTAGAGGGTCCTACAATGAGCAATCCTTC. This encodes CAGSFTRGSYNEQSF. Full variable domain (remainder filled in from reference TRBV11-1 and TRBJ2-1): EAEVAQSPRYKITEKSQAVAFWCDPISGHATLYWYRQILGQGPELLVQFQDESVVDDSQLPKDRFSAERLKGVDSTLKIQPAELGDSAMYLCAGSFTRGSYNEQSFGPGTRLTVL.

The rearrangement uses TRBV24-1 and TRBJ2-1; D is ambiguous. The CDR3 extends over 13 amino acids. V gave up 0 bases and J gave up 7 bases, with 6 bases separating them. The germline CDR1 and CDR2 sequences are KGHDR and SFDVKD. The CDR3 reads CATSDLRWNEQFF. The DNA for the CDR3 is TGTGCCACCAGTGATTTGAGGTGGAATGAGCAGTTCTTC.

The table lists this clonotype with many counts. The J gene is TRBJ2-1, the V gene TRBV29-1; D is ambiguous. The CDR3 has 10 amino acids. The germline gives CDR1 SQVTM, CDR2 ANQGSEA. V was trimmed by 5 bases and J by 10 bases, leaving 9 bases between them. This CDR3 reads CSVYHREQFF. The CDR3 bases are TGCAGCGTTTATCACAGAGAGCAGTTCTTC.

Regarding this clonotype: This may be a read error: a much more frequent sequence differs by one nucleotide. The chain carries TRBV12-3 or TRBV12-4 and TRBJ2-7; 7 bases line up with TRBD1. This CDR3 is 14 amino acids long. The V segment lost 7 bases and the J segment 2 bases; nucleotides outside the gene matches: 8. The CDR3 sequence: CASTPRTGTYEQYF. The CDR3, as DNA: TGTGCCAGCACTCCGAGGACAGGAACCTACGAGCAGTACTTC.

Comments on this clonotype: A junction boundary mismatches the germline segment, possibly from a read error. The chain couples TRBV6-2 or TRBV6-3 to TRBJ2-3; 13 bases align to TRBD2. CDR3 length: 17 amino acids. Germline CDR1 reads MNHEY; CDR2 reads SVGEGT. The CDR3 DNA sequence: TGTGCCAGCCAAGGGACTAGCGGGATCCCAGCGCGAGATATGCAGTATTTT. Protein sequence: CASQGTSGIPARDMQYF.

A word on this clonotype: The junction differs from germline at one of its ends, possibly a read error. This chain joins TRBV7-8 and TRBJ2-5, with D tentatively TRBD2 (5 bases). The germline V gene encodes CDR1 SGHVS and CDR2 FQNEAQ. The CDR3 is 14 amino acids. Written as DNA, the CDR3 is TGCGCCAGCAGCCCCAAATCGAGCGGAGGAAAGCAGTACTTC. It encodes CASSPKSSGGKQYF.

V and J are TRBV5-1 and TRBJ2-7, with D perhaps matching TRBD1 (9 bases). The length of the CDR3 is 18 residues. The V gene lost 4 bases and the J gene lost 4 bases, with 27 bases spanning the gap. Germline V gene sequence: CDR1 SGHRS, CDR2 YFSETQ. The DNA of the CDR3 is TGCGCCAGCAGCAAATCGGGACAGGGCTACCGCGGGGGGTACGAGCAGTACTTC. The encoded protein is CASSKSGQGYRGGYEQYF.

Comments on this clonotype: This sequence may be a read error, since a much larger clone differs from it by one base. The CDR3 sequence: CASSLDRVRGNQSQHF. The CDR3 nucleotides read TGTGCCAGCAGCCTAGACAGGGTGCGTGGCAATCAGTCCCAGCATTTT. This chain joins TRBV6-1 and TRBJ1-5; 7 bases are shared with TRBD1. The CDR3 is 16 residues long. From germline, CDR1 is MNHNS and CDR2 SASEGT.

This clonotype appeared a few times. The DNA for the CDR3 is TGTGCCAGCAGCTTAGTGGGTGTAGCTTTCTTT. This encodes CASSLVGVAFF. The rearrangement uses TRBV11-2 and TRBJ1-1; D remains unclear. The CDR3 is made up of 11 amino acids. The ends were cut back, 1 base at V and 10 bases at J, with 7 bases in the middle. Germline V gene sequence: CDR1 SGHAT, CDR2 FQNNGV.

The chain combines TRBV6-2 or TRBV6-3 with TRBJ2-1, with 7 bases that match TRBD2. The CDR3 contains 13 residues. Germline V CDR1 and CDR2: MNHEY, SVGEGT. With V trimmed by 6 bases and J by 6 bases, 5 bases remained unmatched. CDR3 protein: CASRGTTVNEQFF. The CDR3, as DNA: TGTGCCAGCAGAGGGACTACCGTCAATGAGCAGTTCTTC.